This T cell receptor (beta chain) was captured by sequencing in a study of OX40 agonist ivuxolimab in advanced cancers. Germline V gene data show CDR1 as SGHAT and CDR2 as FQNNGV. This CDR3 spans 15 amino acids. Trimming took 4 bases from V and 1 from J, leaving 13 bases between them. The data were produced by immunoSEQ multiplex PCR, yet TCRdb's version contains in-frame clones alone and is incomplete. The top ten clones hold roughly 30% of a sample with fewer than 15,000 clones, about 77% of them seen once. The source is an adult with an advanced solid tumor such as melanoma, head and neck, liver or kidney cancer. This chain links TRBV11-2 with TRBJ1-1, with D perhaps TRBD1 (5 bases). Sample: CD4+ or CD8+ T cells sorted from blood, taken in a trial of the OX40 agonist ivuxolimab. The CDR3 is CASSSWETGNTEAFF. The CDR3 DNA is TGTGCCAGCAGCTCCTGGGAAACAGGGAACACTGAAGCTTTCTTT. Supplemented by reference TRBV11-2 and TRBJ1-1, the full variable domain reads EAGVAQSPRYKIIEKRQSVAFWCNPISGHATLYWYQQILGQGPKLLIQFQNNGVVDDSQLPKDRFSAERLKGVDSTLKIQPAKLEDSAVYLCASSSWETGNTEAFFGQGTRLTVV.